What follows are 29 T cell receptor beta chains derived from one specimen sequenced in a study of T cells in Graves' hyperthyroidism and ophthalmopathy. There were TCR beta CDR3 regions amplified from RNA transcripts. HTBI primers were employed in a first-round RT-PCR of the TCR CDR3. TCRdb reprocessed the multiplex PCR reads via MiXCR and lists one record per CDR3 protein. In the table there are 500,000 to 750,000 distinct CDR3 sequences, 15% to 18% of which are singletons. Sample: blood. These receptors all come from a woman in her 30s with Graves' hyperthyroidism.

Ten or more counts support this clonotype. The V call is TRBV30, the J call TRBJ2-1; 8 bases line up with TRBD2. This CDR3 comprises 14 residues. CDR1 is GTSNPN and CDR2 is SVGIG in the germline V gene (reference sequence). Germline trimming cut 0 bases from V and 7 bases from J; bases unmatched to any gene: 5. The CDR3 loop is CAWSVVLAGNEQFF. The CDR3 bases are TGTGCCTGGAGTGTCGTCCTAGCGGGTAATGAGCAGTTCTTC.

There are many counts of this clonotype. This chain's CDR3 is CSARNRESPYEQYF. CDR3 DNA sequence: TGCAGTGCTAGGAACCGGGAGAGTCCCTACGAGCAGTACTTC. This chain links TRBV20-1 with TRBJ2-7; D is perhaps TRBD2 (6 bases). The germline CDR1 and CDR2 sequences are DFQATT and SNEGSKA (reference sequence). The CDR3 is made up of 14 amino acids. The V end was cut by 3 bases, the J end by 2 bases, with 14 bases between.

This clonotype was picked up many times. The chain links TRBV28 to TRBJ1-1, with a possible D match to TRBD1 (5 bases). The CDR3 length is 14 residues. The V end was cut by 4 bases, the J end by 5 bases, with 14 bases between. The germline gives CDR1 MDHEN, CDR2 SYDVKM. CDR3 in DNA: TGTGCCAGCAGTTGGGAGGGGATCGGGACTGAAGCTTTCTTT. Residues: CASSWEGIGTEAFF.

This clonotype was recorded at least ten times. The V gene is TRBV29-1, the J gene TRBJ2-3, with unresolved D. Germline CDR1 and CDR2: SQVTM and ANQGSEA. CDR3 length: 14 amino acids. Trimming shortened V by 4 bases and J by 4 bases, and 15 bases separated the two germline ends. Here the CDR3 DNA reads TGCAGCGTTGTTGACGGTCATAGACCAGATACGCAGTATTTT. Its protein product is CSVVDGHRPDTQYF.

This clonotype was recorded many times. CDR3 region: CSAFSGNSYNEQFF. CDR3 nucleotides: TGCAGTGCTTTTAGCGGAAACTCCTACAATGAGCAGTTCTTC. The V gene is TRBV20-1, the J gene TRBJ2-1; perhaps TRBD2 as D (6 bases). CDR3 length equals 14 residues. Per germline, CDR1 DFQATT and CDR2 SNEGSKA (reference sequence). Trimming cost V 5 bases and J 0 bases, with 11 bases left between them.

This clonotype was detected many times. This sequence joins TRBV7-9 and TRBJ1-1, with a tentative D call TRBD1 (6 bases). Deletions cut 4 bases from V and 1 base from J, with 25 bases between. This CDR3 has 19 amino acids. Germline loops: CDR1 SEHNR, CDR2 FQNEAQ (reference sequence). CDR3: CASSSDHRQVQEPNTEAFF. The CDR3 nucleotides are TGTGCCAGCAGCTCCGACCACCGACAGGTACAAGAACCGAACACTGAAGCTTTCTTT.

There are many counts of this clonotype. The chain employs TRBV29-1 and TRBJ1-4, with TRBD1 identical over 9 bases. The germline V gene has CDR1 SQVTM and CDR2 ANQGSEA. J was trimmed by 8 bases and V by 6 bases; bases with no gene match: 10. The CDR3 length is 14 residues. The CDR3 nucleotides read TGCAGCGTGGGCATGACAGGGGGAAAGGAAAAACTGTTTTTT. This codes for CSVGMTGGKEKLFF.

This clonotype has at least ten counts. The chain is built from TRBV27 and TRBJ1-1; D ambiguous. Trimming took off 3 bases at V and 4 bases at J, with 9 bases between the two ends. CDR3 length: 13 amino acids. Germline assignment: CDR1 MNHEY and CDR2 SMNVEV (reference sequence). DNA of the CDR3: TGTGCCAGCAGTTTTGTCATTGGCACTGAAGCTTTCTTT. Protein: CASSFVIGTEAFF.

This clonotype was observed many times. The CDR3 reads CASTLLAGQSYEQYF. The CDR3 DNA sequence: TGTGCCAGCACACTACTCGCGGGCCAATCCTACGAGCAGTACTTC. V is TRBV7-2 and J is TRBJ2-7, with a tentative D call TRBD2 (5 bases). Germline V gene sequence: CDR1 SGHTA, CDR2 FQGNSA. The CDR3 is 15 residues long. The germline V and J ends were trimmed by 7 bases and 1 base, with 17 bases remaining between them.

The sample holds many counts of this clonotype. This chain joins TRBV18 and TRBJ2-5; 9 nucleotides agree with TRBD2. CDR3 length: 14 amino acids. Germline trimming cut 3 bases from V and 14 bases from J; bases unmatched to any gene: 13. CDR1 and CDR2 from the germline V gene are KGHSH and LQKENI. DNA for the CDR3: TGTGCCAGCTCACCGGGGGATGCGCGGGAGGGCCGATACTTC. Residues: CASSPGDAREGRYF.

This clonotype showed up many times. The chain is built from TRBV6-1 and TRBJ2-3, with 11 nucleotides matching TRBD2. The V segment lost 5 bases and the J segment 2 bases; nucleotides outside the gene matches: 9. The CDR3 is made up of 17 amino acids. The germline V gene encodes CDR1 MNHNS and CDR2 SASEGT. The CDR3 region has the DNA TGTGCCAGCAGTTATGAAGGGACTAGCGGTTTCACAGATACGCAGTATTTT. This sequence encodes CASSYEGTSGFTDTQYF.

The chain uses TRBV2 and TRBJ1-5, with 10 bases lining up with TRBD1. V shed 0 bases, J shed 2 bases, and the junction held 7 bases outside the gene matches. Germline V gene sequence: CDR1 SNHLY, CDR2 FYNNEI. The CDR3 consists of 18 residues. DNA of the CDR3: TGTGCCAGCAGTGAAGCGCTCGGGGACAGGGGACGCAATCAGCCCCAGCATTTT. Its translation is CASSEALGDRGRNQPQHF.

Ten or more counts support this clonotype. The chain carries TRBV6-6 and TRBJ1-1; 8 nucleotides match TRBD1. Trimming cost V 2 bases and J 5 bases; bases outside gene matches: 10. CDR3 size: 16 residues. Germline V lookup: CDR1 MNHNY, CDR2 SVGAGI (reference sequence). This CDR3 is CASSYQGQGARTEAFF. The CDR3 DNA reads TGTGCCAGCAGTTACCAAGGCCAGGGGGCAAGGACTGAAGCTTTCTTT.

This clonotype was seen only a few times. V usage is TRBV27 and J usage is TRBJ2-5; tentative D call: TRBD2 (6 bases). The CDR3 consists of 16 residues. Germline V gene sequence: CDR1 MNHEY, CDR2 SMNVEV (reference sequence). V dropped 8 bases and J dropped 5 bases, with 24 bases sitting between them. CDR3 nucleotides: TGTGCCAGCTCGCCGAGTCGGAGCGGGCGATTGGAGACCCAGTACTTC. This sequence encodes CASSPSRSGRLETQYF.

The rearrangement uses TRBV10-3 and TRBJ2-1; D tentatively reads TRBD1 or TRBD2 (5 bases each). The germline CDR1 and CDR2 sequences are ENHRY and SYGVKD. V was cut by 3 bases and J by 12 bases, with 24 bases left in between. The CDR3 has 16 residues. The CDR3 spells CAISDGPGPPLSAQFF. The CDR3 DNA sequence: TGTGCCATCAGTGATGGGCCGGGACCACCACTTTCCGCGCAGTTCTTC.

The rearrangement uses TRBV7-2 and TRBJ1-3; 7 nucleotides agree with TRBD1. CDR1 is SGHTA and CDR2 is FQGNSA in the germline V gene. CDR3 length: 17 amino acids. Trimming took 6 bases from V and 0 from J; bases not matched to a gene: 11. Here the CDR3 DNA reads TGTGCCAGCAGACCCCGCACAGGGGACCGCTCTGGAAACACCATATATTTT. Residues: CASRPRTGDRSGNTIYF. The full variable domain, with the rest looked up from reference TRBV7-2 and TRBJ1-3, is GAGVSQSPSNKVTEKGKDVELRCDPISGHTALYWYRQSLGQGLEFLIYFQGNSAPDKSGLPSDRFSAERTGGSVSTLTIQRTQQEDSAVYLCASRPRTGDRSGNTIYFGEGSWLTVV.

This clonotype was counted many times. Here the CDR3 reads CATSDSGQYEQYF. In nucleotides, the CDR3 is TGTGCCACCAGTGATTCCGGACAATACGAGCAGTACTTC. The chain combines TRBV24-1 with TRBJ2-7, with D perhaps matching TRBD1 (5 bases). Germline-derived CDR1 and CDR2 are KGHDR and SFDVKD. V lost 2 bases to trimming and J lost 4 bases, with 8 bases between them. This CDR3 has 13 residues.

This sequence joins TRBV30 and TRBJ2-2, with D tentatively TRBD2 (7 bases). V was clipped by 3 bases and J by 4 bases, with 18 bases between them. Germline-derived CDR1 and CDR2 are GTSNPN and SVGIG (reference sequence). The CDR3 spans 16 residues. CDR3: CAWRWGGNLGTGELFF. In DNA, the CDR3 is TGTGCCTGGAGGTGGGGGGGCAATTTGGGCACCGGGGAGCTGTTTTTT.

This clonotype was observed at least ten times. The CDR3 sequence is CASSRYRVYNEQFF. The CDR3 region has the DNA TGTGCCAGCAGTCGATACAGGGTTTACAATGAGCAGTTCTTC. The chain couples TRBV6-2 or TRBV6-3 to TRBJ2-1; possible D gene TRBD1, 6 bases. With 5 bases removed from V and 4 bases from J, the gap between germline ends came to 12 bases. The CDR3 length is 14 residues. Germline V gene sequence: CDR1 MNHEY, CDR2 SVGEGT.

This clonotype was seen a few times. The chain couples TRBV3-1 to TRBJ2-7, with 12 bases lining up with TRBD2. There are 15 residues in the CDR3. Germline assignment: CDR1 LGHDT and CDR2 YNNKEL (reference sequence). V shed 6 bases and J 0 bases; nucleotides not matched to a gene: 3. CDR3 in DNA: TGTGCCAGCAGACGGGGACTAGCGGGCTCCTACGAGCAGTACTTC. Translation gives CASRRGLAGSYEQYF.

CDR3 amino acids: CATSDRSRAGELFF. CDR3 DNA: TGTGCCACCAGTGATCGAAGCAGGGCCGGGGAGCTGTTTTTT. The chain joins TRBV24-1 to TRBJ2-2, with D maybe TRBD1 (5 bases). This CDR3 has 14 residues. Looked up from germline, CDR1 is KGHDR and CDR2 is SFDVKD. V was clipped by 3 bases and J by 6 bases, with 10 bases between them.

The V call is TRBV24-1, the J call TRBJ2-1, with D uncertain. The CDR3 is 14 amino acids. CDR1 is KGHDR, CDR2 SFDVKD, per germline. Trimming shortened V by 0 bases and J by 2 bases, and 4 bases separated the two germline ends. The CDR3 DNA reads TGTGCCACCAGTGATTTGGACCCCTACAATGAGCAGTTCTTC. It translates to CATSDLDPYNEQFF.

This clonotype was seen many times. This chain links TRBV20-1 with TRBJ2-3; 13 nucleotides agree with TRBD2. CDR3 length: 14 amino acids. CDR1 is DFQATT, CDR2 SNEGSKA, per germline (reference sequence). The J segment lost 5 bases and the V segment lost 6 bases, leaving 5 bases of the junction unmatched. The CDR3 sequence: CSAHGLAGVDTQYF. CDR3 coding DNA: TGCAGTGCCCACGGACTAGCGGGGGTAGATACGCAGTATTTT.

This clonotype was detected many times. The V and J genes are TRBV10-3 and TRBJ1-1; 9 nucleotides align to TRBD1. This CDR3 contains 14 residues. Germline loops: CDR1 ENHRY, CDR2 SYGVKD. With 7 bases clipped from V and 2 bases from J, the junction kept 5 bases outside the gene matches. The CDR3 DNA follows: TGTGCCATCACCGGGGGACAGGGAAACACTGAAGCTTTCTTT. Translation gives CAITGGQGNTEAFF.

The V call is TRBV7-2, the J call TRBJ2-2, with 8 bases aligning to TRBD1. Germline V CDR1 and CDR2: SGHTA, FQGNSA. The CDR3 is 14 amino acids. The J segment lost 4 bases and the V segment lost 5 bases, leaving 3 bases of the junction unmatched. CDR3 sequence: CASSMDRATGELFF. CDR3 coding DNA: TGTGCCAGCAGCATGGACAGGGCCACCGGGGAGCTGTTTTTT.

This clonotype was found many times. This chain uses TRBV7-3 with TRBJ2-2, with D possibly TRBD2 on 5 matching bases. Germline V gene lookup returns CDR1 SGHTA and CDR2 FQGTGA. The CDR3 runs 13 residues. V was pared by 1 base and J by 6 bases, with 6 bases between. CDR3 region: CASSLSSAGELFF. The CDR3 nucleotides read TGTGCCAGCAGCTTAAGTAGCGCCGGGGAGCTGTTTTTT. Complete variable domain (other parts from reference TRBV7-3 and TRBJ2-2): GAGVSQTPSNKVTEKGKYVELRCDPISGHTALYWYRQSLGQGPEFLIYFQGTGAADDSGLPNDRFFAVRPEGSVSTLKIQRTERGDSAVYLCASSLSSAGELFFGEGSRLTVL.

The genes are TRBV28 and TRBJ2-2, with 12 nucleotides matching TRBD2. The V gene's germline CDR1 is MDHEN and CDR2 SYDVKM. The J segment lost 5 bases and the V segment lost 4 bases, leaving 11 bases of the junction unmatched. The CDR3 extends over 18 amino acids. This CDR3 reads CASSSRLAGERGTGELFF. The CDR3 DNA reads TGTGCCAGCAGTTCAAGACTAGCGGGAGAGCGGGGGACCGGGGAGCTGTTTTTT.

This clonotype has a count of ten or more. The chain combines TRBV5-1 with TRBJ2-7; 7 bases match TRBD2. Trimming removed 0 bases from V and 0 bases from J; junction bases left unmatched: 3. This CDR3 contains 15 residues. The germline V gene has CDR1 SGHRS and CDR2 YFSETQ. CDR3 sequence (DNA): TGCGCCAGCAGCTTGGCTAGCGGACCCTCCTACGAGCAGTACTTC. As protein: CASSLASGPSYEQYF.

Here the CDR3 reads CSARADQETQYF. The CDR3 nucleotides are TGCAGTGCTAGGGCAGACCAAGAGACCCAGTACTTC. The rearrangement joins TRBV20-1 to TRBJ2-5, with D unresolved. This CDR3 comprises 12 residues. With 3 bases removed from V and 0 bases from J, the gap between germline ends came to 5 bases. In germline, CDR1 is DFQATT, CDR2 SNEGSKA (reference sequence).